This T cell receptor beta chain was documented in a study of graft-versus-host responses after intestinal transplantation (dated by TCRdb to the early 2020s). As for the study more broadly: Multivisceral, liver-intestinal, or isolated intestinal transplants were received by the recipients. Bulk TCR-beta CDR3 sequencing was used to track graft-versus-host and host-versus-graft alloreactive T cell clones in the graft, circulation and bone marrow after intestinal transplantation. The cohort enrolled roughly 25 intestinal transplant recipients including one retransplant, and a few patients lacking pretransplant specimens were excluded. Instead of going to the commercial service, samples from a few later patients were sequenced in-house on an Illumina MiSeq and processed with MiXCR. Every recipient was given anti-thymocyte globulin induction, followed by about 3 years of maintenance tacrolimus and steroids. To identify alloreactive clones, pre-transplant mixed lymphocyte reaction products were sequenced and compared with unstimulated pre-transplant donor and recipient T cells. A peak of at least 4% donor T cells among recipient peripheral blood mononuclear cells was the definition used for donor T cell macrochimerism. The investigation overall reported the following: Conclusions were limited by the relatively low number and heterogeneity of intestinal transplant patients. GvH clones turned up in recipient bone marrow, with some appearing earlier in ileal mucosa or blood, a pattern consistent with an intestinal mucosal origin. In patients with donor T cell macrochimerism, the allografts had high GvH to HvG T cell clonal ratios. Early after transplant, peak levels of circulating GvH clones were associated with declines in HvG clones.

Library preparation was by the immunoSEQ multiplex PCR assay. In most patients, genomic DNA was isolated using the Qiagen DNeasy Blood and Tissue Kit and sent frozen to Adaptive Biotechnologies for TCR sequencing. Adaptive Biotechnologies carried out high-throughput TCR-beta CDR3 sequencing of genomic DNA for most patients. The paper's processing steps were these. Adaptive's ImmunoSEQ software was the source of the TCR sequencing data for about 17 patients, while a few other patients were processed with MiXCR and VDJtools. To correct CD4 versus CD8 sorting errors, any sequence found in both subsets at a frequency ratio below 5:1 was removed. Because the origin of CDR3 nucleotide sequences shared between donor and recipient could not be assigned, those sequences were removed. Alloreactive clones required at least 2-fold expansion over unstimulated cells and minimum CFSE-low frequency of 0.002% (template counts) or 0.001% (read counts). Mappable clones were those detected in sequenced pre-transplant spleen, lymph node, or MLR CFSE-low populations of the donor or recipient. Cumulative frequency of alloreactive clones was calculated as a percentage of all sequences weighted by copy number. TCRdb took this table from immuneACCESS and kept in-frame rearrangements with V and J called. Such tables lack part of the clones; where checked against another copy, unresolved V genes explain under half of the gap, and the rest is unexplained. V and J calls and clone size are copied from that table; D and trimming were computed from the DNA. The sample table contains tens of thousands of clones; only one count was recorded for 90% of them. 1.3% of the sample is taken by the ten largest.

Of note for this clone: Which antigen it targets is not known. Qualities for individual bases were not recorded, and no much larger clone is one base off.

What this sample's time point label stands for: cells obtained before transplantation from donor or recipient. CD3+CD4+ and CD3+CD8+ populations were FACS-sorted from unstimulated pre-transplant donor and recipient cells taken from spleen or lymph nodes. CDR1 and CDR2, looked up from the germline V gene (reference sequence), are SGHNT and YYREEE. Ends trimmed: V by 4 bases, J by 4 bases; bases unmatched to a gene: 7. The CDR3, cysteine through phenylalanine, is 14 amino acids long. The kept DNA is CDR3 alone, 42 bases in frame from the first base. Sequencing used unstimulated CD8+ T cells sorted from spleen or lymph node cells, obtained before intestinal transplant. The V gene is TRBV5-4 and the J gene is TRBJ2-7, and 8 junctional nucleotides match TRBD1. This clonotype was obtained from a human donor who received an intestinal transplant. At the DNA level, the sequence is TGTGCCAGCAGCCTCAGGGGGCTGGGGTACGAGCAGTACTTC. Its translation is CASSLRGLGYEQYF. This CDR3, with the reference TRBV5-4 and TRBJ2-7 proteins standing in past its ends, gives the full variable domain ETGVTQSPTHLIKTRGQQVTLRCSSQSGHNTVSWYQQALGQGPQFIFQYYREEENGRGNFPPRFSGLQFPNYSSELNVNALELDDSALYLCASSLRGLGYEQYFGPGTRLTVT.